Each of the 26 T cell receptor beta chains below was sequenced from the same sample in a study of T cell responses to AZD1222 COVID-19 vaccine. Clones were sequenced by immunoSEQ multiplex PCR, and TCRdb holds only the in-frame ones, with some missing. The repertoire holds about 94,000 clones, 85% seen once, with 4.5% to 5% in the top ten. Sequences were derived from peripheral blood, sampled 28 days after the second AZD1222 dose. The receptors stem from an adult who received the AZD1222 COVID-19 vaccine.

The DNA for the CDR3 is TGTGCCTGGAGCAGAACAGGGAACTATGGCTACACCTTC. Translation gives CAWSRTGNYGYTF. The rearrangement joins TRBV30 to TRBJ1-2; maybe TRBD1 (6 bases). Germline assignment: CDR1 GTSNPN and CDR2 SVGIG (reference sequence). Trimming took off 3 bases at V and 2 bases at J, with 10 bases between the two ends. The CDR3 spans 13 residues.

The chain carries TRBV28 and TRBJ1-5; 9 nucleotides match TRBD1. CDR3 length: 15 amino acids. Trimming cost V 6 bases and J 3 bases; bases outside gene matches: 6. Germline lookup yields CDR1 MDHEN and CDR2 SYDVKM. The CDR3 DNA is TGTGCCAGCAGGGGACAGGGAGGTCACAATCAGCCCCAGCATTTT. It is translated as CASRGQGGHNQPQHF.

The chain combines TRBV7-6 with TRBJ2-7; 8 bases fit TRBD2. The germline gives CDR1 SGHVS, CDR2 FNYEAQ. V shed 1 base and J 0 bases; nucleotides not matched to a gene: 2. There are 15 residues in the CDR3. In DNA, the CDR3 is TGTGCCAGCAGCTTAGGGCGGGAGGCCTCCTACGAGCAGTACTTC. It encodes CASSLGREASYEQYF.

This clone was recorded a few times. This chain connects TRBV11-2 to TRBJ2-3; 9 bases map to TRBD2. Trimming at V came to 3 bases and at J to 6 bases, leaving 13 bases not matched to a gene. This CDR3 region has 17 residues. Germline V gene data show CDR1 as SGHAT and CDR2 as FQNNGV. For the CDR3, the DNA is TGTGCCAGCAGCTTGGGTACAGCGGGGGGCCCCCAGGATACGCAGTATTTT. It encodes CASSLGTAGGPQDTQYF.

This chain uses TRBV7-2 with TRBJ2-1; D call uncertain. The CDR3 runs 17 residues. Germline V lookup: CDR1 SGHTA, CDR2 FQGNSA. Trimming stripped 1 base from V and 3 bases from J, with 16 bases between. CDR3 sequence (DNA): TGTGCCAGCAGCTTAGGGTCGGTAGAATCGAACTACAATGAGCAGTTCTTC. Translating it yields CASSLGSVESNYNEQFF.

J is TRBJ2-3 and V is TRBV29-1; possible D gene TRBD2, 6 bases. CDR3 size: 16 residues. V was trimmed by 2 bases and J by 2 bases, leaving 17 bases between them. Germline values: CDR1 SQVTM, CDR2 ANQGSEA. CDR3 amino acids: CSVESWAGGITDTQYF. The CDR3 DNA sequence: TGCAGCGTTGAAAGCTGGGCCGGGGGTATCACAGATACGCAGTATTTT.

This chain links TRBV6-1 with TRBJ1-2; tentative D call: TRBD1 (5 bases). Trimming stripped 1 base from V and 1 base from J, with 10 bases between. The CDR3 has 15 amino acids. Germline CDR1 is MNHNS and CDR2 is SASEGT. Here the CDR3 DNA reads TGTGCCAGCAGTGAAGGGGTAGGGGTTAACTATGGCTACACCTTC. Amino acids: CASSEGVGVNYGYTF.

The chain recombines TRBV7-2 with TRBJ2-3; 8 bases map to TRBD2. V shed 4 bases, J shed 2 bases, and the junction held 5 bases outside the gene matches. The CDR3 sequence is 15 residues long. Germline V lookup: CDR1 SGHTA, CDR2 FQGNSA. The CDR3 loop reads CASSSERGPTDTQYF. Here the CDR3 DNA reads TGTGCCAGCAGCTCAGAGCGGGGGCCCACAGATACGCAGTATTTT.

This clone was detected once. The chain employs TRBV7-9 and TRBJ1-5, with a weak D call TRBD1 (5 bases). Germline V gene lookup returns CDR1 SEHNR and CDR2 FQNEAQ (reference sequence). V gave up 2 bases and J gave up 0 bases, with 8 bases separating them. The CDR3 totals 15 residues. Here the CDR3 reads CASSLIGASNQPQHF. The CDR3 DNA reads TGTGCCAGCAGCTTAATTGGGGCTAGCAATCAGCCCCAGCATTTT.

The rearrangement joins TRBV2 to TRBJ2-7; 8 positions match TRBD1. Germline V gives CDR1 SNHLY, CDR2 FYNNEI. The CDR3 extends over 14 amino acids. The ends lost 5 bases at V and 2 bases at J; junction bases unmatched: 5. For the CDR3, the DNA is TGTGCCAGCAGTAGACAGGGGAGTACCTACGAGCAGTACTTC. Translation: CASSRQGSTYEQYF.

J is TRBJ1-2 and V is TRBV9; 12 bases agree with TRBD1. The germline V gene encodes CDR1 SGDLS and CDR2 YYNGEE. The CDR3 loop spans 16 amino acids. V dropped 3 bases and J dropped 7; count of bases not matched to a gene: 10. CDR3 nucleotide sequence: TGTGCCAGCAGCGCGACAGGGACAGGGGGCGCAGGTGGCTACACCTTC. This gives the protein CASSATGTGGAGGYTF.

This chain connects TRBV2 to TRBJ2-5; 8 positions match TRBD2. V trimming: 7 bases; J trimming: 1 base; junction bases outside the gene matches: 11. Per the germline V gene, CDR1 is SNHLY and CDR2 is FYNNEI. The CDR3 runs to 16 residues. The DNA for the CDR3 is TGTGCCAGCATAGAGGGGAGCGGGGGACGCCAAGAGACCCAGTACTTC. It yields the protein CASIEGSGGRQETQYF.

The gene calls are TRBV5-5 and TRBJ1-3, with D unclear. Germline V gene sequence: CDR1 SGHKS, CDR2 YYEKEE (reference sequence). The CDR3 loop spans 17 amino acids. V was clipped by 4 bases and J by 0 bases, with 17 bases between them. CDR3: CASSGGQATTSGNTIYF. In DNA, the CDR3 is TGTGCCAGCAGCGGCGGCCAGGCTACTACCTCTGGAAACACCATATATTTT.

This sequence joins TRBV4-3 and TRBJ1-6; D might be TRBD1 (6 bases). The CDR3 covers 18 residues. V was clipped by 0 bases and J by 6 bases, with 18 bases between them. Germline lookup yields CDR1 LGHNA and CDR2 YSLEER. The CDR3: CASSQDPPNRVGNSPLHF. The DNA for the CDR3 is TGCGCCAGCAGCCAAGACCCGCCAAACAGGGTGGGTAATTCACCCCTCCACTTT.

The chain joins TRBV11-3 to TRBJ1-2, with TRBD1 matching 7 bases. The CDR3 length is 13 residues. V trimming: 7 bases; J trimming: 4 bases; junction bases outside the gene matches: 6. Germline V gene sequence: CDR1 SGHNT, CDR2 YENEEA. The DNA of the CDR3 is TGTGCCAGCAATAGGGACAGAGCCTATGGCTACACCTTC. As protein: CASNRDRAYGYTF.

CDR3 sequence: CASAPDRGSYNEQFF. The CDR3, as DNA: TGTGCCAGTGCCCCCGACAGGGGCTCCTACAATGAGCAGTTCTTC. The chain combines TRBV19 with TRBJ2-1, with 8 bases aligning to TRBD1. Germline V lookup: CDR1 LNHDA, CDR2 SQIVND (reference sequence). The length of the CDR3 is 15 residues. V lost 8 bases, J lost 0 bases, and 6 bases stayed unmatched.

The chain joins TRBV5-4 to TRBJ2-7; 8 nucleotides line up with TRBD2. V shed 3 bases and J 2 bases; nucleotides not matched to a gene: 4. Germline V lookup: CDR1 SGHNT, CDR2 YYREEE (reference sequence). The CDR3 totals 14 residues. CDR3 sequence: CASSSPGGAYEQYF. The CDR3 DNA is TGTGCCAGCAGCTCCCCGGGGGGGGCCTACGAGCAGTACTTC. The entire variable domain, with the rest obtained from reference TRBV5-4 and TRBJ2-7, is as follows: ETGVTQSPTHLIKTRGQQVTLRCSSQSGHNTVSWYQQALGQGPQFIFQYYREEENGRGNFPPRFSGLQFPNYSSELNVNALELDDSALYLCASSSPGGAYEQYFGPGTRLTVT.

V gene TRBV28 combines with J gene TRBJ2-5; 7 positions agree with TRBD1. The V gene end was trimmed by 11 bases and the J gene end by 5 bases; junction bases not matched to a gene: 11. CDR1 MDHEN and CDR2 SYDVKM come from the germline V gene. This CDR3 has 13 amino acids. The CDR3 here is CAAERQGSETQYF. The DNA of the CDR3 is TGTGCCGCTGAGCGACAGGGTTCCGAGACCCAGTACTTC.

As DNA, the CDR3 is TGTGCCAGCAGCTTGGGTCCCTTGGTAGGGGGGGTGGGGACCCAGTACTTC. Translation gives CASSLGPLVGGVGTQYF. This chain links TRBV5-5 with TRBJ2-5, with D maybe TRBD2 (7 bases). Trimming pared 0 bases from V and 7 bases from J, leaving 22 bases between. CDR1 and CDR2 (germline): SGHKS, YYEKEE (reference sequence). CDR3 length: 17 residues.

This rearrangement joins TRBV6-5 to TRBJ1-6; TRBD1 matches 7 bases. Trimming cost V 6 bases and J 6 bases; bases outside gene matches: 8. This CDR3 spans 15 amino acids. The germline CDR1 and CDR2 sequences are MNHEY and SVGAGI. This CDR3 is CASSGTGTVNSPLHF. CDR3 DNA sequence: TGTGCCAGCAGCGGTACCGGGACAGTTAATTCACCCCTCCACTTT.

V is TRBV28 and J is TRBJ2-7, with D unresolved. The CDR3 sequence is 15 residues long. Germline-derived CDR1 and CDR2 are MDHEN and SYDVKM. Trimming took 1 base from V and 3 from J, leaving 13 bases between them. CDR3 bases: TGTGCCAGCAGTTTATCCAGCGCTGGAATCTACGAGCAGTACTTC. Translation gives CASSLSSAGIYEQYF.

This clone came up a few times. This rearrangement joins TRBV23-1 to TRBJ2-4; D uncertain. TRBV23-1 is an open reading frame whose function is uncertain. CDR3 length: 10 amino acids. V lost 4 bases and J 8 bases, leaving 3 bases between the germline ends. The CDR3 DNA is TGCGCCAGCAGTCCGGACATTCAGTACTTC. Its translation: CASSPDIQYF.

A single count supports this clone. V is TRBV5-8 and J is TRBJ1-2, with D unresolved. The length of the CDR3 is 14 residues. Trimming cost V 4 bases and J 1 base, with 11 bases left between them. CDR1 and CDR2 from the germline V gene are SGHTS and YDEGEE. The CDR3, as DNA: TGTGCCAGCAGCCCGGGGTTCGGTAACTATGGCTACACCTTC. It specifies CASSPGFGNYGYTF.

The chain combines TRBV11-2 with TRBJ2-3, with 9 positions matching TRBD1. Germline V gene lookup returns CDR1 SGHAT and CDR2 FQNNGV. The CDR3 spans 16 residues. The junction had 8 bases not matched to a gene; V was cut back by 5 bases and J by 2 bases. In DNA, the CDR3 is TGTGCCAGCAGCACACGGACAGGGGACTTCACAGATACGCAGTATTTT. This translates into CASSTRTGDFTDTQYF.

This clone was detected only a few times. The identical CDR3 is also encoded by other nucleotide sequences in the sample. The chain joins TRBV5-1 to TRBJ2-5; the D is unclear. The CDR3 totals 11 residues. The V and J ends lost 4 bases and 4 bases respectively, with 5 bases between them. Per germline, CDR1 SGHRS and CDR2 YFSETQ. CDR3: CASSAGETQYF. The CDR3 DNA reads TGCGCCAGCAGCGCAGGAGAGACCCAGTACTTC.

The rearrangement links TRBV7-8 to TRBJ2-2, with 7 bases lining up with TRBD2. CDR1 and CDR2 (germline): SGHVS, FQNEAQ. The CDR3 length is 18 residues. V was clipped by 0 bases and J by 3 bases; unmatched bases: 10. The CDR3 spells CASSLAPWEGRDTGELFF. Here the CDR3 DNA reads TGTGCCAGCAGCTTAGCGCCGTGGGAGGGCCGTGACACCGGGGAGCTGTTTTTT. Combining the CDR3 with reference TRBV7-8 and TRBJ2-2 gives the whole variable domain GAGVSQSPRYKVAKRGQDVALRCDPISGHVSLFWYQQALGQGPEFLTYFQNEAQLDKSGLPSDRFFAERPEGSVSTLKIQRTQQEDSAVYLCASSLAPWEGRDTGELFFGEGSRLTVL.